Reported below is one TCR beta chain. This entry belongs to a study of blood T cell repertoires in COVID-19. At the level of the study: From the United States, Italy and Spain came samples of acute and convalescent COVID-19. PBMCs, B-cell-depleted T cells, or T cells provided the cDNA or gDNA that made up the material.

Libraries were prepared by immunoSEQ multiplex PCR; TCRdb keeps only in-frame clonotypes and omits some of them. The data contain some 270,000 clones, approximately 83% of them singletons. Each participant's cohort was designated according to participant-reported clinical history. Recovered Cohort 3 donors showed two negative PCRs, clearance, or symptom resolution. The TCR was taken from a woman aged 25 to 39 who had recovered from COVID-19. The specimen was PBMCs or T cells enriched from blood (not recorded which).

DNA of the CDR3: TGCGCCAGCAGCTTGAGAGAGAACACTGAAGCTTTCTTT. Protein product: CASSLRENTEAFF. This chain connects TRBV5-1 to TRBJ1-1; D ambiguous. The CDR3 runs 13 residues. Germline CDR1 reads SGHRS; CDR2 reads YFSETQ. The V end was cut by 1 base, the J end by 1 base, with 5 bases between.